This T cell receptor (beta chain) was profiled in a study of blood T cell repertoires in COVID-19. Study in general: Acute and convalescent COVID-19 specimens originated in the United States, Italy and Spain. PBMCs, B-cell-depleted T cells, or T cells provided the cDNA or gDNA that made up the material.

V lost 4 bases to trimming and J lost 5 bases; unmatched junction nucleotides: 7. CDR1 and CDR2 (germline): MNHEY, SMNVEV (reference sequence). This CDR3 contains 14 residues. In the authors' workflow: Estimation of nucleated cell counts relied on the amplification of reference gene primers. The data were produced by immunoSEQ multiplex PCR, yet TCRdb's version contains in-frame clones alone and is incomplete. For V, J and clone size, that table is used; D and trimming come from the DNA. Of a few hundred thousand clones in the sample, more than 65% are singletons; the top ten hold 3.6%. The sequencing sample was made of peripheral blood. This TCR was sampled from a woman aged 80 or older with acute or convalescent COVID-19. V gene TRBV27 combines with J gene TRBJ2-5, with TRBD2 matching 7 bases. The CDR3 here is CASSSSGREETQYF. The CDR3 coding sequence is TGTGCCAGCAGTTCCTCCGGGCGGGAGGAGACCCAGTACTTC.